This T cell receptor beta chain was identified during a study of post-analysis software for immune sequencing data. The study's findings and limits: TRBV5-6, TRBV5-1 and TRBV20-1 were among a few TRBV segments more frequent in patients than controls.

Built from TCR beta cDNA, the libraries had unique molecular identifiers in them. TCRdb re-called the PCR reads with MiXCR, one entry per CDR3 protein. The data show around 710,000 distinct CDR3 sequences, with roughly 50% seen just once and 4.9% held by the top ten. A remark on this clonotype: Its antigen is as yet unknown.

Germline V gene lookup returns CDR1 SGHVS and CDR2 FQNEAQ. This CDR3 has 16 amino acids. After removal of 5 bases from V and 5 bases from J, the junction contained 15 bases not matched to a gene. Sequencing was done on a sample of blood. The chain uses TRBV7-8 and TRBJ2-7, with TRBD1 identical over 7 bases. The clonotype comes from a girl between 5 and 17 years old with multiple sclerosis. The DNA for the CDR3 is TGTGCCAGCAGCCCGCGATTGGGGACAGAGCCCCACGAGCAGTACTTC. This translates into CASSPRLGTEPHEQYF.